This T cell receptor beta chain was obtained from a study of blood T cell repertoires in COVID-19. Original handling: Quantification of nucleated cells was approximated via reference gene primer amplification. Assay used: immunoSEQ multiplex PCR; TCRdb lists only in-frame clones, some missing. From that table come the V and J calls and clone size; the DNA was used to work out D and trimming. Counted here are 40,000 or so clones, approximately 88% occurring once; the ten biggest clones make up approximately 3.3%. The sequence derives from a human donor in a cohort sampled during active COVID-19. Sequenced: peripheral blood.

CDR3 region: CASSQDSRANSPLHF. In nucleotides, the CDR3 is TGTGCCAGCAGCCAAGATTCCAGGGCTAATTCACCCCTCCACTTT. The chain employs TRBV4-2 and TRBJ1-6; tentatively, D is TRBD1 (5 bases). V lost 0 bases to trimming and J lost 6 bases, with 9 bases between them. The CDR3 has 15 amino acids. Germline assignment: CDR1 LGHNA and CDR2 YNFKEQ.